The 13 T cell receptor beta chains below come from one sample, sequenced in a study of blood T cell repertoires in COVID-19. The repertoire was sequenced with immunoSEQ multiplex PCR; TCRdb's copy has only in-frame clones and lacks some. The sample has more than 350,000 clones; about 87% are singletons. The sample taken for sequencing was PBMCs or T cells enriched from blood (not recorded which). These receptors were obtained from a woman in her 50s who had recovered from COVID-19.

The chain carries TRBV19 and TRBJ1-2; weak D call: TRBD1 (6 bases). CDR3 length: 14 residues. V was trimmed by 7 bases and J by 5 bases, leaving 17 bases between them. CDR1 and CDR2 (germline): LNHDA, SQIVND (reference sequence). The CDR3 sequence: CASKRETGNYGYTF. The CDR3 DNA is TGTGCCAGTAAAAGAGAAACAGGGAATTATGGCTACACCTTC.

The chain couples TRBV19 to TRBJ1-4; 7 nucleotides align to TRBD1. Trimming removed 7 bases from V and 8 bases from J; junction bases left unmatched: 16. The CDR3 contains 16 residues. CDR1 and CDR2 (germline): LNHDA, SQIVND (reference sequence). CDR3 sequence (DNA): TGTGCCAGTATCAGAGGGGGCGCGTCTCCCGCGGAAAAACTGTTTTTT. Translated: CASIRGGASPAEKLFF.

The chain recombines TRBV2 with TRBJ2-2; TRBD1 matches 9 bases. V gave up 5 bases and J gave up 5 bases; unmatched junction bases: 12. The CDR3 contains 17 residues. Germline V gene sequence: CDR1 SNHLY, CDR2 FYNNEI. In nucleotides, the CDR3 is TGTGCCAGCAGTAATTCGAACAGGGGGCTTTCGACCGGGGAGCTGTTTTTT. Protein: CASSNSNRGLSTGELFF.

This clone was found a few times. The rearrangement joins TRBV7-8 to TRBJ1-2, with no clear D. The CDR3 loop spans 14 amino acids. Germline loops: CDR1 SGHVS, CDR2 FQNEAQ. Between the trimmed V and J ends, which lost 1 base and 5 bases, there was a span of 11 bases. The CDR3 DNA is TGTGCCAGCAGCTTAGATTTTTCCACTTATGGCTACACCTTC. Encoded protein: CASSLDFSTYGYTF.

This clone appeared a few times. The chain couples TRBV5-4 to TRBJ1-6; D may be TRBD1 (5 bases). V was clipped by 0 bases and J by 11 bases, with 12 bases between them. The V gene's germline CDR1 is SGHNT and CDR2 YYREEE (reference sequence). This CDR3 has 14 amino acids. CDR3 amino acids: CASSLGDSGAPLHF. In DNA form, the CDR3 reads TGTGCCAGCAGCTTGGGGGACTCCGGGGCACCCCTCCACTTT.

The genes are TRBV9 and TRBJ2-2; a possible D gene is TRBD2 (5 bases). In germline, CDR1 is SGDLS, CDR2 YYNGEE. Trimming removed 0 bases from V and 1 base from J, with 10 bases in between. The CDR3 sequence is 16 residues long. CDR3 sequence (DNA): TGTGCCAGCAGCGTAGTAACAGCGGTGAACACCGGGGAGCTGTTTTTT. This translates into CASSVVTAVNTGELFF. The full variable domain, with the rest looked up from reference TRBV9 and TRBJ2-2, is DSGVTQTPKHLITATGQRVTLRCSPRSGDLSVYWYQQSLDQGLQFLIQYYNGEERAKGNILERFSAQQFPDLHSELNLSSLELGDSALYFCASSVVTAVNTGELFFGEGSRLTVL.

J is TRBJ1-1 and V is TRBV6-5; D gene uncertain. The CDR3 is 14 amino acids. Germline values: CDR1 MNHEY, CDR2 SVGAGI. With 6 bases removed from V and 2 bases from J, the gap between germline ends came to 13 bases. This CDR3 reads CASSTGGRNTEAFF. The CDR3 DNA reads TGTGCCAGCAGCACCGGCGGAAGAAACACTGAAGCTTTCTTT.

The V and J genes are TRBV5-6 and TRBJ1-6; TRBD1 matches at 10 bases. The CDR3 extends over 15 amino acids. Germline assignment: CDR1 SGHDT and CDR2 YYEEEE. Germline trimming cut 0 bases from V and 7 bases from J; bases unmatched to any gene: 1. The CDR3 spells CASSLGQGANSPLHF. In DNA form, the CDR3 reads TGTGCCAGCAGCTTGGGACAGGGGGCCAATTCACCCCTCCACTTT.

This clone was seen a single time. This rearrangement joins TRBV6-5 to TRBJ2-7, with 8 bases aligning to TRBD1. CDR1 is MNHEY and CDR2 is SVGAGI in the germline V gene. The V segment lost 0 bases and the J segment 4 bases; nucleotides outside the gene matches: 5. This CDR3 spans 15 amino acids. CDR3 bases: TGTGCCAGCAGTTACTCAGGGACAGGAGGATACGAGCAGTACTTC. This gives the protein CASSYSGTGGYEQYF.

The CDR3: CASSLTGTAYQETQYF. The CDR3 nucleotides are TGTGCCAGCAGCTTGACCGGGACAGCTTATCAAGAGACCCAGTACTTC. The J gene is TRBJ2-5, the V gene TRBV2, with TRBD1 identical over 7 bases. This CDR3 comprises 16 residues. The junction had 12 bases not matched to a gene; V was cut back by 6 bases and J by 2 bases. Germline V lookup: CDR1 SNHLY, CDR2 FYNNEI.

The chain joins TRBV5-6 to TRBJ2-5; 8 nucleotides match TRBD2. Germline V CDR1 and CDR2: SGHDT, YYEEEE. The CDR3 is made up of 15 amino acids. With V trimmed by 4 bases and J by 5 bases, 10 bases remained unmatched. In DNA, the CDR3 is TGTGCCAGCAGCATGGGACTAGTAGAGGTTGAGACCCAGTACTTC. This codes for CASSMGLVEVETQYF.

The chain combines TRBV5-1 with TRBJ2-3; 7 bases map to TRBD2. Looked up from germline, CDR1 is SGHRS and CDR2 is YFSETQ. The V gene end was trimmed by 0 bases and the J gene end by 6 bases; junction bases not matched to a gene: 13. The CDR3 spans 17 residues. This CDR3 is CASSLEPSGVEGDTQYF. The CDR3 coding sequence is TGCGCCAGCAGCTTGGAGCCTAGCGGAGTCGAAGGGGATACGCAGTATTTT.

V and J are TRBV25-1 and TRBJ2-5, with D possibly TRBD2 on 6 matching bases. This CDR3 region has 14 residues. With 3 bases removed from V and 5 bases from J, the gap between germline ends came to 13 bases. Germline values: CDR1 MGHDK, CDR2 SYGVNS. CDR3 protein: CASSDDGGWETQYF. The CDR3 coding sequence is TGTGCCAGCAGTGACGACGGAGGGTGGGAGACCCAGTACTTC.